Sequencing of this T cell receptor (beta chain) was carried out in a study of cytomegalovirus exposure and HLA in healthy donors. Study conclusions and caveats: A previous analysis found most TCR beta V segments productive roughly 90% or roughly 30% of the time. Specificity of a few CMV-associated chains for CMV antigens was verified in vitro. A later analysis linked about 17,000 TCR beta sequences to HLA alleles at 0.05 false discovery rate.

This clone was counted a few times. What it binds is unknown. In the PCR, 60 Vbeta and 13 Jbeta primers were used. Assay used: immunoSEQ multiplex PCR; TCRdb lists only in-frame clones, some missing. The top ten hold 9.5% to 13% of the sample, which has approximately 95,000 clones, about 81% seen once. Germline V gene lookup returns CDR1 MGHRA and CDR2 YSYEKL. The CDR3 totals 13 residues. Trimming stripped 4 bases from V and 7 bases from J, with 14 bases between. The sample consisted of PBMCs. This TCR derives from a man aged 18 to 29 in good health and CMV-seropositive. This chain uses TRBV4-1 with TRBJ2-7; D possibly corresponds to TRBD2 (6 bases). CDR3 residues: CASSPRGGEEQYF. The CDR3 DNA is TGCGCCAGCAGCCCAAGGGGAGGAGAAGAGCAGTACTTC.